These 17 T cell receptor beta chains were sequenced from one sample in a study of T cells in tuberculosis. The time point was: new active TB diagnosis, blood taken before or within 7 days of starting treatment. The data were produced by immunoSEQ multiplex PCR, yet TCRdb's version contains in-frame clones alone and is incomplete. The repertoire includes some 5,500 clones, over 95% of them detected once, and roughly 11% sits in the top ten. The material sequenced was PBMCs, taken at tuberculosis diagnosis. The receptors come from an adult with tuberculosis.

The genes are TRBV9 and TRBJ1-2; 7 nucleotides agree with TRBD1. Germline V gene data show CDR1 as SGDLS and CDR2 as YYNGEE. Trimming took 3 bases from V and 2 from J; bases not matched to a gene: 4. The CDR3 contains 14 residues. The CDR3 nucleotides are TGTGCCAGCAGCGAAGAGGGACAGAACTATGGCTACACCTTC. It encodes CASSEEGQNYGYTF. The whole variable domain, filled in from reference TRBV9 and TRBJ1-2, reads DSGVTQTPKHLITATGQRVTLRCSPRSGDLSVYWYQQSLDQGLQFLIQYYNGEERAKGNILERFSAQQFPDLHSELNLSSLELGDSALYFCASSEEGQNYGYTFGSGTRLTVV.

This clone has only one observation. The V and J genes are TRBV11-2 and TRBJ2-2, with 7 bases fitting TRBD1. The V segment lost 5 bases and the J segment 0 bases; nucleotides outside the gene matches: 12. Germline V gene lookup returns CDR1 SGHAT and CDR2 FQNNGV. The CDR3 sequence is 18 residues long. The CDR3 DNA reads TGTGCCAGCAGCCCCACACATTTTCAGGGGGCGAACACCGGGGAGCTGTTTTTT. Residues: CASSPTHFQGANTGELFF.

The chain is built from TRBV6-5 and TRBJ2-7, with D uncertain. V lost 6 bases to trimming and J lost 0 bases, with 9 bases between them. This CDR3 has 13 residues. The germline CDR1 and CDR2 sequences are MNHEY and SVGAGI. CDR3 DNA: TGTGCCAGCAGCCCAGGTCTCTCCTACGAGCAGTACTTC. It encodes CASSPGLSYEQYF.

This clone was detected once. CDR3 sequence reads: CASSFRSGEGPYEQYF. CDR3 bases: TGTGCCAGCAGCTTTCGCTCCGGGGAGGGTCCCTACGAGCAGTACTTC. This chain uses TRBV5-6 with TRBJ2-7; 7 bases are shared with TRBD2. The V and J ends lost 2 bases and 2 bases, in that order; junction bases with no gene match: 10. Germline CDR1 reads SGHDT; CDR2 reads YYEEEE. The CDR3 has 16 residues.

V and J are TRBV25-1 and TRBJ2-5, with 9 bases identical to TRBD2. The CDR3 is 17 residues long. V lost 1 base to trimming and J lost 5 bases; unmatched junction nucleotides: 11. The germline V gene encodes CDR1 MGHDK and CDR2 SYGVNS. The CDR3: CASSEWMAGGPRETQYF. Here the CDR3 DNA reads TGTGCCAGCAGTGAATGGATGGCGGGAGGGCCGCGGGAGACCCAGTACTTC. The full variable domain, its missing parts supplied by reference TRBV25-1 and TRBJ2-5, is EADIYQTPRYLVIGTGKKITLECSQTMGHDKMYWYQQDPGMELHLIHYSYGVNSTEKGDLSSESTVSRIRTEHFPLTLESARPSHTSQYLCASSEWMAGGPRETQYFGPGTRLLVL.

The gene calls are TRBV19 and TRBJ1-2, with unresolved D. The CDR3 extends over 12 amino acids. V lost 1 base to trimming and J lost 9 bases, with 9 bases between them. Germline V CDR1 and CDR2: LNHDA, SQIVND (reference sequence). The CDR3 DNA is TGTGCCAGTAGTATAGCGCGGGAAAGCTACACCTTC. This codes for CASSIARESYTF.

This clone has a handful of counts. The chain recombines TRBV7-2 with TRBJ2-1; 11 bases are a match to TRBD2. The CDR3 spans 16 residues. Germline V CDR1 and CDR2: SGHTA, FQGNSA. J gave up 2 bases and V 1 base, and 1 base lay outside the gene matches. This CDR3 is CASSLGTSGPYNEQFF. CDR3 sequence (DNA): TGTGCCAGCAGCTTAGGGACTAGCGGGCCCTACAATGAGCAGTTCTTC. Complete variable domain (other parts from reference TRBV7-2 and TRBJ2-1): GAGVSQSPSNKVTEKGKDVELRCDPISGHTALYWYRQSLGQGLEFLIYFQGNSAPDKSGLPSDRFSAERTGGSVSTLTIQRTQQEDSAVYLCASSLGTSGPYNEQFFGPGTRLTVL.

The V gene is TRBV11-2, the J gene TRBJ1-2; tentative D call: TRBD1 (5 bases). The CDR3 is 14 residues long. The germline CDR1 and CDR2 sequences are SGHAT and FQNNGV. V dropped 2 bases and J dropped 3 bases, with 10 bases sitting between them. CDR3 sequence (DNA): TGTGCCAGCAGCTTAAGCAGGGTGGACTATGGCTACACCTTC. This encodes CASSLSRVDYGYTF.

The V and J genes are TRBV19 and TRBJ2-1; 7 bases line up with TRBD1. The germline V gene has CDR1 LNHDA and CDR2 SQIVND (reference sequence). V was clipped by 4 bases and J by 12 bases; unmatched bases: 12. This CDR3 spans 14 amino acids. Here the CDR3 reads CASSTLDRVGGQFF. DNA of the CDR3: TGTGCCAGTAGTACCCTAGACAGGGTGGGTGGGCAGTTCTTC.

This chain connects TRBV23-1 to TRBJ2-1, with TRBD2 matching 7 bases. Being an ORF, TRBV23-1 has a function that is uncertain. V dropped 2 bases and J dropped 9; count of bases not matched to a gene: 7. The CDR3 extends over 14 amino acids. The CDR3 region is CASSQERGVCEQFF. The CDR3 DNA reads as TGCGCCAGCAGTCAAGAACGGGGGGTATGTGAGCAGTTCTTC.

V is TRBV25-1 and J is TRBJ2-1; 7 bases match TRBD2. The V gene's germline CDR1 is MGHDK and CDR2 SYGVNS. V lost 8 bases, J lost 15 bases, and 13 bases stayed unmatched. The CDR3 sequence is 12 residues long. In DNA, the CDR3 is TGTGCCAGCTCATACGGAGGGGACTATACGTTCTTC. Amino acids: CASSYGGDYTFF. The complete variable domain, with remaining parts taken from reference TRBV25-1 and TRBJ2-1, reads EADIYQTPRYLVIGTGKKITLECSQTMGHDKMYWYQQDPGMELHLIHYSYGVNSTEKGDLSSESTVSRIRTEHFPLTLESARPSHTSQYLCASSYGGDYTFFGPGTRLTVL.

J is TRBJ1-1 and V is TRBV25-1; D not certain. The CDR3 totals 15 residues. V dropped 5 bases and J dropped 0 bases, with 13 bases sitting between them. Germline CDR1 is MGHDK and CDR2 is SYGVNS. CDR3 nucleotide sequence: TGTGCCAGCAGTAACCCGGCAGGTCTGAACACTGAAGCTTTCTTT. Protein: CASSNPAGLNTEAFF.

The chain carries TRBV7-2 and TRBJ2-5; 7 bases align to TRBD2. Trimming at V came to 1 base and at J to 3 bases, leaving 5 bases not matched to a gene. Germline-derived CDR1 and CDR2 are SGHTA and FQGNSA. This CDR3 contains 15 residues. DNA for the CDR3: TGTGCCAGCAGCTTAGTGGGACTAACGGAAGAGACCCAGTACTTC. Translated: CASSLVGLTEETQYF.

The rearrangement uses TRBV28 and TRBJ1-1, with no clear D. Germline CDR1 and CDR2: MDHEN and SYDVKM. CDR3 length: 13 residues. Trimming cost V 7 bases and J 8 bases, with 17 bases left between them. CDR3 region: CASTLPGDLEAFF. Here the CDR3 DNA reads TGTGCCAGCACCCTACCGGGAGACTTAGAAGCTTTCTTT.

The chain couples TRBV27 to TRBJ2-3; 9 bases map to TRBD2. Trimming took 10 bases from V and 3 from J; bases not matched to a gene: 14. The germline gives CDR1 MNHEY, CDR2 SMNVEV (reference sequence). The CDR3 totals 16 residues. The chain's CDR3 is CATWTLAGRGTDTQYF. In nucleotides, the CDR3 is TGTGCCACCTGGACCCTAGCGGGACGCGGGACAGATACGCAGTATTTT.

The chain combines TRBV6-1 with TRBJ1-5; 7 bases map to TRBD1. The V gene's germline CDR1 is MNHNS and CDR2 SASEGT. The CDR3 totals 14 residues. With V trimmed by 1 base and J by 9 bases, 6 bases remained unmatched. This CDR3 reads CASSEDRGNSPQHF. In nucleotides, the CDR3 is TGTGCCAGCAGTGAAGACAGGGGTAACTCGCCCCAGCATTTT.

The chain combines TRBV2 with TRBJ1-1, with 7 bases lining up with TRBD1. The CDR3 length is 15 residues. From germline, CDR1 is SNHLY and CDR2 FYNNEI. With 5 bases clipped from V and 3 bases from J, the junction kept 9 bases outside the gene matches. CDR3 coding DNA: TGTGCCAGCAGTCAACAGGGGACTGCCCACACTGAAGCTTTCTTT. Amino acid sequence: CASSQQGTAHTEAFF.